The 9 T cell receptor beta chains presented below share a single source sample, sequenced in a study of cytomegalovirus exposure and HLA in healthy donors. This table comes from immunoSEQ multiplex PCR, and its TCRdb copy is limited to in-frame clones, with some not included. The table has around 240,000 clones, about 90% seen once. Sequencing was done on a sample of PBMCs. These receptor sequences come from a woman aged 18-29 years in good health and CMV-seronegative.

The chain recombines TRBV20-1 with TRBJ2-7; D might be TRBD1 (6 bases). CDR1 is DFQATT and CDR2 is SNEGSKA in the germline V gene (reference sequence). V lost 2 bases and J 6 bases, leaving 8 bases between the germline ends. The CDR3 runs to 11 residues. The CDR3 loop is CSARYRAEQYF. The CDR3 bases are TGCAGTGCTAGATACAGGGCCGAGCAGTACTTC.

The chain couples TRBV9 to TRBJ1-1; no reliable D call. This CDR3 has 15 residues. V was cut by 6 bases and J by 0 bases, with 15 bases left in between. The germline V gene has CDR1 SGDLS and CDR2 YYNGEE. CDR3: CASTPEVIMNTEAFF. CDR3 sequence (DNA): TGTGCCAGCACCCCGGAGGTCATCATGAACACTGAAGCTTTCTTT.

The V call is TRBV28, the J call TRBJ2-7, with 10 bases aligning to TRBD1. J gave up 2 bases and V 1 base, and 11 bases lay outside the gene matches. This CDR3 spans 18 amino acids. Per the germline V gene, CDR1 is MDHEN and CDR2 is SYDVKM. Here the CDR3 reads CASSLLGMTGGSPYEQYF. As DNA, the CDR3 is TGTGCCAGCAGTTTATTAGGCATGACAGGGGGCAGTCCCTACGAGCAGTACTTC.

This chain connects TRBV10-2 to TRBJ2-5; tentative D call: TRBD1 (7 bases). The length of the CDR3 is 14 residues. Trimming took 3 bases from V and 5 from J, leaving 13 bases between them. Looked up from germline, CDR1 is WSHSY and CDR2 is SAAADI. CDR3 bases: TGCGCCAGCAGTGATGAGGGGGCGGGGGAGACCCAGTACTTC. It codes for CASSDEGAGETQYF.

The V call is TRBV4-1, the J call TRBJ1-2; perhaps TRBD1 as D (6 bases). This CDR3 comprises 15 residues. Deletions cut 0 bases from V and 8 bases from J, with 16 bases between. CDR1 is MGHRA, CDR2 YSYEKL, per germline. The CDR3 DNA sequence: TGCGCCAGCAGCCAAGACGTACAGGGCCCCCCCGGCTACACCTTC. This encodes CASSQDVQGPPGYTF.

CDR3 bases: TGTGCCAGCAGCCCAGGGGTGGGGACGCAAAGGGGGCAGCCCCAGCATTTT. It encodes CASSPGVGTQRGQPQHF. J is TRBJ1-5 and V is TRBV9; possible D gene TRBD1, 6 bases. Trimming pared 4 bases from V and 7 bases from J, leaving 24 bases between. The CDR3 consists of 17 residues. Germline V gene sequence: CDR1 SGDLS, CDR2 YYNGEE. The full variable domain, rest sourced from reference TRBV9 and TRBJ1-5, is DSGVTQTPKHLITATGQRVTLRCSPRSGDLSVYWYQQSLDQGLQFLIQYYNGEERAKGNILERFSAQQFPDLHSELNLSSLELGDSALYFCASSPGVGTQRGQPQHFGDGTRLSIL.

This rearrangement joins TRBV14 to TRBJ1-4; D unresolved. Germline-derived CDR1 and CDR2 are SGHDN and FVKESK. There are 14 residues in the CDR3. V dropped 3 bases and J dropped 7 bases, with 12 bases sitting between them. The chain's CDR3 is CASSHAGLGEKLFF. DNA of the CDR3: TGTGCCAGCAGCCACGCCGGGTTGGGTGAAAAACTGTTTTTT.

This chain links TRBV28 with TRBJ1-5; 11 nucleotides match TRBD1. The CDR3 covers 15 residues. Germline CDR1 and CDR2: MDHEN and SYDVKM. V trimming: 3 bases; J trimming: 4 bases; junction bases outside the gene matches: 2. CDR3 region: CASSLGQGVNQPQHF. The DNA of the CDR3 is TGTGCCAGCAGTTTGGGACAGGGGGTTAATCAGCCCCAGCATTTT.

The chain has TRBV13 and TRBJ2-1; possibly TRBD2 for D (5 bases). The V and J ends lost 4 bases and 0 bases respectively, with 16 bases between them. The V gene's germline CDR1 is PRHDT and CDR2 FYEKMQ (reference sequence). This CDR3 spans 17 amino acids. Here the CDR3 reads CASSSTKDSSSYNEQFF. The CDR3 DNA follows: TGTGCCAGCAGCTCCACTAAGGACTCGAGCTCCTACAATGAGCAGTTCTTC.